This T cell receptor (beta chain) was documented in a study of T cell responses to AZD1222 COVID-19 vaccine. The study's findings and limits: Spike-specific TCR breadth and depth rose after two AZD1222 doses. The repertoires were collected only after the peak T cell response. At baseline, seropositivity was found in only 5 to 7 AZD1222 recipients.

The CDR3 sequence is 14 residues long. Trimming removed 4 bases from V and 4 bases from J, with 14 bases in between. In germline, CDR1 is LNHDA, CDR2 SQIVND (reference sequence). Produced via immunoSEQ multiplex PCR; TCRdb's table is partial and in-frame only. The sample carries some 72,000 clones, around 90% recorded once. As concerns this clone: Its antigen is unknown.

The sample here was peripheral blood, taken on day 0 of MenACWY control vaccination. The chain links TRBV19 to TRBJ2-7, with D maybe TRBD1 (5 bases). The receptor was isolated from an adult in good health. This chain's CDR3 is CASSRDHGAYEQYF. In DNA form, the CDR3 reads TGTGCCAGTAGTAGGGATCATGGGGCGTACGAGCAGTACTTC.